This T cell receptor beta chain was retrieved from a study of T cells in Graves' hyperthyroidism and ophthalmopathy (dated by TCRdb to between 2019 and 2020). Describing the broader study: Peripheral blood was collected at initial diagnosis, before any treatment. TCR V-J signatures able to tell the groups apart were searched for in a discovery cohort of approximately 95 patients, of whom 40 to 45 had Graves' ophthalmopathy and around 58 had stable Graves' hyperthyroidism. Prospective prediction of ophthalmopathy was tested in an independent validation cohort of 18 hyperthyroidism patients and 17 patients who later progressed to ophthalmopathy. Once sampling was done, hyperthyroidism patients were given methimazole at a starting dose of 30 mg daily, whereas ophthalmopathy patients were given high-dose intravenous methylprednisolone. The paper describes TCR Vbeta CDR3 sequencing of 130 to 150 peripheral blood samples, made up of approximately 40 ophthalmopathy patients, approximately 73 hyperthyroidism patients and about 17 progressor patients. The study also compared thyroid tissue and blood T-cell repertoires from 5 to 7 Graves' hyperthyroidism patients. For training and testing, the 100 or so patients in the discovery cohort were randomly divided in a 7:3 ratio. General conclusions and limits of the study: In validation, the model predicted progression to ophthalmopathy with about 71% sensitivity and approximately 72% specificity, a median of 6.5 months before onset. Blood samples also contained most of the expanded thyroid clonotypes (frequency above 0.001), which suggests that blood repertoires may reflect thyroid immune responses. In cross-validation, a model built on a 13 V-J signature told ophthalmopathy apart from stable hyperthyroidism with 85% to 90% sensitivity and 81% to 82% specificity, and in testing the same model reached 80%/75%. No statistical method was used to fix the sample size in advance, and group allocation was not hidden from the investigators.

Amplification of TCR beta CDR3 regions was carried out from RNA transcripts. The TCR CDR3 was subjected to a first round of RT-PCR using the HTBI primer set and the Qiagen OneStep RT-PCR kit. Libraries were constructed in a second round of multiplex PCR, after which size selection and purification were carried out. Libraries were sequenced paired-end with 100 bp reads on an Illumina HiSeq2000. Under the source paper's analysis protocol: SOAPnuke was used to process the raw data, removing reads that contained adapters or uncalled bases, had a mean Phred below 15, or lacked an exact match to the constant primer or identifier. High-quality paired reads were merged using COPE v1.2.5, and each unique nucleotide sequence was defined as a clonotype. MiTCR v1.1 was used to align the clonotypes against IMGT TRBV, TRBD and TRBJ reference segments. The analysis included only V-J combinations with a frequency above 0.0001, which together covered approximately 99% of the repertoires. A TCS score was defined as the ratio between F50 (clonal expansion) and ExV (chaos), using BLOSUM62-based TCRdist between CDR3 peptides within each V-J. Welch's t-statistics and random forest reduced 500 to 650 V-J features to under 15, which were used in a naive Bayes classifier (R e1071). Using fastp at Q25 and MiXCR, TCRdb reprocessed the public reads and kept productive beta chains. Every entry covers one CDR3 protein and lists the most common genes and DNA from its rows. TCRdb, not the original authors, processed these V and J calls. For this sample there are some 690,000 distinct CDR3 sequences; approximately 15% appear just once. Of the sample, 15% to 18% falls within the top ten clones.

Graves' hyperthyroidism was defined as stable when no progression to ophthalmopathy occurred over 18 months of follow-up. Hyperthyroidism patients were newly diagnosed, with disease duration under 2 months, and aged 18 to 65 years. The study excluded patients with uncontrolled infections, other autoimmune diseases, pregnancy or lactation. Clinical symptoms, serum thyroxine and TRAb, thyroid ultrasound, and orbital computed tomography formed the basis for the diagnoses. PBMCs were separated from roughly 9.6 ml of fresh peripheral blood using Ficoll-Paque density gradient centrifugation. Total RNA was extracted using Trizol reagent, and RNA quality was assessed on an Agilent 2100 Bioanalyzer. V is pared back by 5 bases and J by 0 bases, with 14 bases lying between the germline termini. There are 16 amino acids in the CDR3, from cysteine to phenylalanine inclusive. This entry keeps only the CDR3 DNA: 48 bases, framed from base 1. CDR1 and CDR2 are drawn from the germline V gene (reference sequence): LNHDA, SQIVND.

Concerning this clonotype: The antigen it binds to is not known. Per-nucleotide qualities are absent, and no much larger clonotype sits a single base away.

The sample comprised blood. This TCR came from a man aged 45-60 years with Graves' hyperthyroidism. The rearranged segments are TRBV19 and TRBJ2-1; the D region possibly corresponds to TRBD2 (6 bases align). The nucleotide sequence reads as follows: TGTGCCAGTAGTGCGGGACTCTTGAGCTCCTACAATGAGCAGTTCTTC. The encoded protein is CASSAGLLSSYNEQFF.